The T cell receptor (beta chain) under discussion was sequenced for a study of shared clonotypes between healthy human individuals. Study-level findings and limits: The study generally estimated greater richness for naive than memory subsets. Clonotypes that were shared across four donors made up roughly 5% of naive CD4 clonotypes.

Replicate PCRs run on sorted subsets employed 200 ng DNA, approximately 30,000 T cell genomes. The assay was immunoSEQ multiplex PCR, and TCRdb's table has in-frame clones only and misses some. Of about 2.5 million clones in the sample, roughly 92% are singletons; the top ten hold approximately 0.4%. Points on this clone: The antigen remains unidentified.

Germline V gene data show CDR1 as LGHNA and CDR2 as YSLEER. V was pared by 2 bases and J by 2 bases, with 8 bases of the junction left unmatched. The CDR3 spans 18 residues. All participating donors were Caucasian adults from Nashville, Tennessee. This chain uses TRBV4-3 with TRBJ2-1; 11 bases agree with TRBD2. This TCR came from a man in his late teens or twenties in good health. Some clones in this sample may be carry-over from other donors' samples. Sequenced material: naive CD4+ T cells from PBMCs. Subset specified: CD45RA+ positively selected. The CDR3 sequence is CASSQRYTGLAAYNEQFF. DNA of the CDR3: TGCGCCAGCAGCCAACGATACACGGGACTAGCGGCCTACAATGAGCAGTTCTTC.